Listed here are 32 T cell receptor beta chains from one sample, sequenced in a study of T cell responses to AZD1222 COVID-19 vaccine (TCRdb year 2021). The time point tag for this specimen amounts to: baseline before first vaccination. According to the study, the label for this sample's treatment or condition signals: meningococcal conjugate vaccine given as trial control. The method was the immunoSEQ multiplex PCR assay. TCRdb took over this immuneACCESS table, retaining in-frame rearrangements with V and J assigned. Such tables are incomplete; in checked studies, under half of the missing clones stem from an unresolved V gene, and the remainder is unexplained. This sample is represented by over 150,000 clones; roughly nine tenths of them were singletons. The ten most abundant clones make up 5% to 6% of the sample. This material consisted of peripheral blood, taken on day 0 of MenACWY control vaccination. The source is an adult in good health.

CDR3 in DNA: TGTGCCAGCAGCCAACTAGCGGGGGGGCGTGGGTGGAATGAGCAGTTCTTC. Translating it yields CASSQLAGGRGWNEQFF. The J gene is TRBJ2-1, the V gene TRBV4-2; 12 bases map to TRBD2. The germline V gene has CDR1 LGHNA and CDR2 YNFKEQ. The CDR3 loop spans 17 amino acids. With 2 bases clipped from V and 7 bases from J, the junction kept 9 bases outside the gene matches.

CDR3 DNA: TGTGCTAGTGGTTACACAGATACGCAGTATTTT. Amino acid sequence: CASGYTDTQYF. J is TRBJ2-3 and V is TRBV12-5; D ambiguous. Germline V CDR1 and CDR2: LGHNT, FRNRAP. Trimming stripped 4 bases from V and 2 bases from J, with 1 base between. This CDR3 region has 11 residues.

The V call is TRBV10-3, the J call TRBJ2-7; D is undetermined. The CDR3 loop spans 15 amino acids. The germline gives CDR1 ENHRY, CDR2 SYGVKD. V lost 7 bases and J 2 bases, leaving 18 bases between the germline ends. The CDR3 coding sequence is TGTGCCATCATTCCACAATCCCCTACGACCTACGAGCAGTACGTC. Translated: CAIIPQSPTTYEQYV.

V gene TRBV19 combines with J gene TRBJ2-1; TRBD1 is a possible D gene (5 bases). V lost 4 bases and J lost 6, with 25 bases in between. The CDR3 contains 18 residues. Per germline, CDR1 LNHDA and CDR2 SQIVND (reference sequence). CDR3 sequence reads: CASSRTPLGMGPTNEQFF. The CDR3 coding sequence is TGTGCCAGTAGTAGGACCCCCTTGGGGATGGGGCCTACCAATGAGCAGTTCTTC. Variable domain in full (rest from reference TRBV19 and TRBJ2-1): DGGITQSPKYLFRKEGQNVTLSCEQNLNHDAMYWYRQDPGQGLRLIYYSQIVNDFQKGDIAEGYSVSREKKESFPLTVTSAQKNPTAFYLCASSRTPLGMGPTNEQFFGPGTRLTVL.

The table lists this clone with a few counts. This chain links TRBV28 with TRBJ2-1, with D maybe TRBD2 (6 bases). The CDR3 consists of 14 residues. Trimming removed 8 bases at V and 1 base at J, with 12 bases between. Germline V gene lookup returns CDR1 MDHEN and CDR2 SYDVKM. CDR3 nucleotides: TGTGCCAGCGTAATCGGGGGTTCCTACAATGAGCAGTTCTTC. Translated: CASVIGGSYNEQFF.

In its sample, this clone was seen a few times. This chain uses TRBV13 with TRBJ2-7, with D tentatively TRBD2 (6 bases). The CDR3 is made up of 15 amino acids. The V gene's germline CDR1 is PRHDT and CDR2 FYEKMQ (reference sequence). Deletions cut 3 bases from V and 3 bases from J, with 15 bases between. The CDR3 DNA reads TGTGCCAGCAGCTTCCCTAGCGTAAGTGGCTACGAGCAGTACTTC. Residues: CASSFPSVSGYEQYF.

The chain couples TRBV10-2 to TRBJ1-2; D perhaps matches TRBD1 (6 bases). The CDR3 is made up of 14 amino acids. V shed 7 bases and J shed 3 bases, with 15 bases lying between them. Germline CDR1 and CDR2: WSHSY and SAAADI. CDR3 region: CASKAEGGDYGYTF. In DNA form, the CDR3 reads TGCGCCAGCAAGGCTGAGGGGGGTGACTATGGCTACACCTTC.

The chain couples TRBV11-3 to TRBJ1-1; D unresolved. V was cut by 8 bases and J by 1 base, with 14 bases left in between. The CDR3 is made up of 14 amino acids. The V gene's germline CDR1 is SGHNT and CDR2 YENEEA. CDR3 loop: CASSSGSSNTEAFF. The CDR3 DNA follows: TGTGCCAGCTCGTCCGGGTCTTCGAACACTGAAGCTTTCTTT.

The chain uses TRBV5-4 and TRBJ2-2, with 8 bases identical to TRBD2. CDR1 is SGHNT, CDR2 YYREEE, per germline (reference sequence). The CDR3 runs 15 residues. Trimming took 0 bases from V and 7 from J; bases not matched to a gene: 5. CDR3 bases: TGTGCCAGCAGCTTGGACGGGAGGGCCTTCGGGGAGCTGTTTTTT. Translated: CASSLDGRAFGELFF.

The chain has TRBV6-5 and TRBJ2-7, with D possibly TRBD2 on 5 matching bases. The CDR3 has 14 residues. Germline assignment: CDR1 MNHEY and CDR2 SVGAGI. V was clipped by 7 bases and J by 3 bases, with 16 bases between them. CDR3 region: CASIHGGWDYEQYF. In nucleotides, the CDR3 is TGTGCCAGCATACATGGCGGGTGGGACTACGAGCAGTACTTC.

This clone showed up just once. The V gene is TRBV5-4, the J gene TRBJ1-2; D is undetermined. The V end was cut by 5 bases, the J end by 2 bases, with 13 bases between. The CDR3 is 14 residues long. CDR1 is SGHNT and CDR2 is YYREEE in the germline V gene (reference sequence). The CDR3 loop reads CASSPLLGNYGYTF. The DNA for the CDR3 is TGTGCCAGCAGTCCCCTGTTAGGAAACTATGGCTACACCTTC.

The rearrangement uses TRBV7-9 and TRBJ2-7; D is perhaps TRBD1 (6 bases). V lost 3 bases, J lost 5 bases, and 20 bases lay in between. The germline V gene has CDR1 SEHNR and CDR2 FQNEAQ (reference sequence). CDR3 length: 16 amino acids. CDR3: CASSFGGMGRGDEQYF. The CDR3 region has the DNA TGTGCCAGCAGCTTCGGCGGTATGGGCAGGGGAGACGAGCAGTACTTC.

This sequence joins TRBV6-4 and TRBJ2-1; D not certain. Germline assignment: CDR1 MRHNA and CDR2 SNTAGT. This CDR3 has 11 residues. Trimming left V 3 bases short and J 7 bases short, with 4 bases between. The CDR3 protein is CASSDGNEQFF. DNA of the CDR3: TGTGCCAGCAGTGATGGGAATGAGCAGTTCTTC.

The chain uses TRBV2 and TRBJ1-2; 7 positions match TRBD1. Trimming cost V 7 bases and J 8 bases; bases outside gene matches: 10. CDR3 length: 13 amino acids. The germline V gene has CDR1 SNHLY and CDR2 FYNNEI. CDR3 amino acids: CASNGGGGYGYTF. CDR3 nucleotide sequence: TGTGCCAGCAATGGAGGGGGCGGTTACGGCTACACCTTC.

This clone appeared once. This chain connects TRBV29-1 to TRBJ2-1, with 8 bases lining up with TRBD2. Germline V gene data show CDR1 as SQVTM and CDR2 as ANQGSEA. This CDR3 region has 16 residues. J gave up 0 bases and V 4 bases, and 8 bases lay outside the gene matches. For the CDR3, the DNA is TGCAGCGTTGTAGTTGCGAGCGGGAGCTCCTACAATGAGCAGTTCTTC. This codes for CSVVVASGSSYNEQFF.

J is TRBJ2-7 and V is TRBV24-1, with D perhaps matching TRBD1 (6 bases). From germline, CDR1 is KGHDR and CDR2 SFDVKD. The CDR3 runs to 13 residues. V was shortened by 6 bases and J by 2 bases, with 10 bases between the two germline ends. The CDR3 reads CATSLGAAYEQYF. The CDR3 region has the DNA TGTGCCACCAGTCTGGGGGCAGCCTACGAGCAGTACTTC.

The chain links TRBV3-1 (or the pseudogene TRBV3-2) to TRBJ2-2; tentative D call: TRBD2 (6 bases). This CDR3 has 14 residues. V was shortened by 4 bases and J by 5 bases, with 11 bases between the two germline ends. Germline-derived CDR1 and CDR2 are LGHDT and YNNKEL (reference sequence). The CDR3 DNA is TGTGCCAGCAGCCGGGGGACTCTAACCGGGGAGCTGTTTTTT. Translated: CASSRGTLTGELFF.

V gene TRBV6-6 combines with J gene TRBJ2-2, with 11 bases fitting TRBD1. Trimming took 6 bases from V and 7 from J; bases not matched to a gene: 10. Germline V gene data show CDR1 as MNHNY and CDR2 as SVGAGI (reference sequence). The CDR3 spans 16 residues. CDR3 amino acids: CASSSRTGGAGGELFF. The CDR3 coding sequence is TGTGCCAGCAGCTCCCGGACAGGGGGCGCGGGCGGGGAGCTGTTTTTT.

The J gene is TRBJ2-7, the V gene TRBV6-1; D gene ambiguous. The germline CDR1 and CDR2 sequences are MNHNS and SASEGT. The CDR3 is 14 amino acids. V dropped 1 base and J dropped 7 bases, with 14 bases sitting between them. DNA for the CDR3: TGTGCCAGCAGTGAAGTAATAAGGGTGGGGGAGCAGTACGTC. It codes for CASSEVIRVGEQYV.

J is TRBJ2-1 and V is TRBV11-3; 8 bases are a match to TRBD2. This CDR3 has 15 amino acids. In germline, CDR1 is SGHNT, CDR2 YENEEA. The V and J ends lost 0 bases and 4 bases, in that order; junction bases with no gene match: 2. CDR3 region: CASSLDGRAYNEQFF. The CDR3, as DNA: TGTGCCAGCAGCTTAGACGGGAGGGCTTACAATGAGCAGTTCTTC.

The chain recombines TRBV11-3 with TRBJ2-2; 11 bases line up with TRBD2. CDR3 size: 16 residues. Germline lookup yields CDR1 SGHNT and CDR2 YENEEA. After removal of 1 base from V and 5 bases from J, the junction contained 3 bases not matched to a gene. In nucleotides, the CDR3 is TGTGCCAGCAGCTTAGCGACTAGCGGGGAGACCGGGGAGCTGTTTTTT. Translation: CASSLATSGETGELFF. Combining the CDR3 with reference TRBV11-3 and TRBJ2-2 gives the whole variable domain EAGVVQSPRYKIIEKKQPVAFWCNPISGHNTLYWYLQNLGQGPELLIRYENEEAVDDSQLPKDRFSAERLKGVDSTLKIQPAELGDSAVYLCASSLATSGETGELFFGEGSRLTVL.

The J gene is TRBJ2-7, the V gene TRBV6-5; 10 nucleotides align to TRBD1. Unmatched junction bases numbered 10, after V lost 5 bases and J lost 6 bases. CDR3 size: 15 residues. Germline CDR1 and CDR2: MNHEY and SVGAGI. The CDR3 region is CASSNRPGTGVEQYV. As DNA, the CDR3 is TGTGCCAGCAGTAACCGCCCCGGGACAGGGGTCGAGCAGTACGTC.

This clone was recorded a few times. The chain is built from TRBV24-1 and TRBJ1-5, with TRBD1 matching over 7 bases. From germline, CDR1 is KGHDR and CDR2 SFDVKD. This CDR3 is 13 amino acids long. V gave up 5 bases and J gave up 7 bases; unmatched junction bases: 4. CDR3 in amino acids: CATSAGGWQPQHF. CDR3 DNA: TGTGCCACCAGTGCAGGGGGGTGGCAGCCCCAGCATTTT.

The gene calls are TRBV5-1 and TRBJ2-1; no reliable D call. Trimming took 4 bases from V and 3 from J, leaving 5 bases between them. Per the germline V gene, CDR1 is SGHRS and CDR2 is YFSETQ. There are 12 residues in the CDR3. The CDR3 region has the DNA TGCGCCAGCAGCCCGAACTACAATGAGCAGTTCTTC. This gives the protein CASSPNYNEQFF.

As DNA, the CDR3 is TGTGCCAGCAGCTTGATCGAGGGCGGCTATGGCTACACCTTC. Protein sequence: CASSLIEGGYGYTF. The rearrangement joins TRBV5-4 to TRBJ1-2, with no clear D. This CDR3 contains 14 residues. V was clipped by 1 base and J by 4 bases, with 11 bases between them. Germline-derived CDR1 and CDR2 are SGHNT and YYREEE (reference sequence).

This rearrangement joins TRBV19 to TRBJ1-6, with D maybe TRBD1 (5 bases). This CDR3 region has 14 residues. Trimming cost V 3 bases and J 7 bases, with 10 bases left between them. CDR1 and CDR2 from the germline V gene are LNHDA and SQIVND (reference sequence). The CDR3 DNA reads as TGTGCCAGTAGTATGACAGCGGGAAATTCACCCCTCCACTTT. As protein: CASSMTAGNSPLHF.

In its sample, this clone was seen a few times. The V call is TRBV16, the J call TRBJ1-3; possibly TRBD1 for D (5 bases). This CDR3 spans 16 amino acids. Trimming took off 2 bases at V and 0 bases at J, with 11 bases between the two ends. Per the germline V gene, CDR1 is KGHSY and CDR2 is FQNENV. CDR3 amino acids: CASSQVRGLSGNTIYF. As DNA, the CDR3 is TGTGCCAGCAGCCAAGTTCGGGGACTCTCTGGAAACACCATATATTTT.

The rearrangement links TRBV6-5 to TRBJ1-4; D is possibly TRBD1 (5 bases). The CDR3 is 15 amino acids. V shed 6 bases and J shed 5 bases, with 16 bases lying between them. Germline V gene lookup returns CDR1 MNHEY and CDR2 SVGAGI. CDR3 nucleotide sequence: TGTGCCAGCAGGAATCCCACAGGCCGGAATGAAAAACTGTTTTTT. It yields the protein CASRNPTGRNEKLFF.

The CDR3 spells CASRSWEGSYYEQYF. CDR3 nucleotides: TGTGCCAGCAGGTCTTGGGAGGGGTCTTACTACGAGCAGTACTTC. The chain carries TRBV27 and TRBJ2-7; 7 nucleotides line up with TRBD2. This CDR3 is built from 15 residues. CDR1 and CDR2 from the germline V gene are MNHEY and SMNVEV (reference sequence). Germline trimming cut 6 bases from V and 3 bases from J; bases unmatched to any gene: 11.

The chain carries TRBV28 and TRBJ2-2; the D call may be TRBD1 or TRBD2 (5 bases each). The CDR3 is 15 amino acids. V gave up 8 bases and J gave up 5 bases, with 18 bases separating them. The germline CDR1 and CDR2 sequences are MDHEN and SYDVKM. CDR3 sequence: CASVGFGGRTGELFF. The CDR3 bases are TGTGCCAGCGTTGGTTTTGGGGGAAGAACCGGGGAGCTGTTTTTT.

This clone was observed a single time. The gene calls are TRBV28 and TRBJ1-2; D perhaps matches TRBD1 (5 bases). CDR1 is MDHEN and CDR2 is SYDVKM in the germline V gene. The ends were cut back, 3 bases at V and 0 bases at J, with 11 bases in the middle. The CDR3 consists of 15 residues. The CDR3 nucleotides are TGTGCCAGCAGTTTCCCACAGGCGACTAACTATGGCTACACCTTC. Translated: CASSFPQATNYGYTF.

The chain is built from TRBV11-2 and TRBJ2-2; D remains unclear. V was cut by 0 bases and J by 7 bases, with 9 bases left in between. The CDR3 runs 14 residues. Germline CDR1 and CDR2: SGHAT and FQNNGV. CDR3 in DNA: TGTGCCAGCAGCTTAGATCTGGGGATCGGGGAGCTGTTTTTT. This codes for CASSLDLGIGELFF.